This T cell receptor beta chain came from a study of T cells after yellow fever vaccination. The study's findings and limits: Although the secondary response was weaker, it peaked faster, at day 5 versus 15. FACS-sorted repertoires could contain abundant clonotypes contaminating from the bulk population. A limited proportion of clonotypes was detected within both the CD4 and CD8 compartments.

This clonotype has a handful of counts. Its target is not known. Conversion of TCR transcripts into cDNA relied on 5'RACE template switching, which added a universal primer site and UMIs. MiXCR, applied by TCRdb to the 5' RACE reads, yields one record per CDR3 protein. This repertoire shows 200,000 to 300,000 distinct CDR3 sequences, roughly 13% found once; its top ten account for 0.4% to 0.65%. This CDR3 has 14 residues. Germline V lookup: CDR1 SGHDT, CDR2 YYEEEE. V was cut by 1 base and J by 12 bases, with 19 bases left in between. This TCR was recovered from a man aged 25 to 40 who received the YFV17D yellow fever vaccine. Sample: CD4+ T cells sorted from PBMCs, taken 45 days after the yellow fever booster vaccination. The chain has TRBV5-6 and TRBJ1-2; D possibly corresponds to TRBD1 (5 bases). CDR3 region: CASSLRVTRTRDTF. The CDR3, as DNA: TGTGCCAGCAGCTTGCGCGTAACACGGACCAGGGACACCTTC.